This record covers a single T cell receptor (beta chain). The antigen remains undetermined. This sample is part of a study of early T cells in non-severe SARS-CoV-2 infection. On the study more broadly: Sequencing input comprised bulk RNA from unsorted whole blood; chain pairing was not available.

Study-wide findings and caveats: Database matching using VDJdb favored anti-spike CD8 responses, with private and CD4 specificities left missing.

Germline loops: CDR1 WSHSY, CDR2 SAAADI. The V end lost 6 bases, the J end lost 2 bases, and 20 bases lay between the germline ends. CDR3 length: 16 residues. Unique molecular identifier tags were affixed to discrete cDNA molecules. One entry per CDR3 protein results from TCRdb running MiXCR on the 5' RACE reads. Of 60,000 to 75,000 distinct CDR3 sequences in the sample, approximately 9.1% were seen once. This sequence originates from an adult who was a healthcare worker with PCR-confirmed SARS-CoV-2 infection or an uninfected control (not recorded which). This chain uses TRBV10-2 with TRBJ2-7; a weak D match, TRBD2 (6 bases). The sequencing here drew on whole blood, taken at baseline. The CDR3 sequence is CASRGVWDWMTYEQYF. Here the CDR3 DNA reads TGCGCCAGCAGGGGCGTGTGGGACTGGATGACCTACGAGCAGTACTTC.